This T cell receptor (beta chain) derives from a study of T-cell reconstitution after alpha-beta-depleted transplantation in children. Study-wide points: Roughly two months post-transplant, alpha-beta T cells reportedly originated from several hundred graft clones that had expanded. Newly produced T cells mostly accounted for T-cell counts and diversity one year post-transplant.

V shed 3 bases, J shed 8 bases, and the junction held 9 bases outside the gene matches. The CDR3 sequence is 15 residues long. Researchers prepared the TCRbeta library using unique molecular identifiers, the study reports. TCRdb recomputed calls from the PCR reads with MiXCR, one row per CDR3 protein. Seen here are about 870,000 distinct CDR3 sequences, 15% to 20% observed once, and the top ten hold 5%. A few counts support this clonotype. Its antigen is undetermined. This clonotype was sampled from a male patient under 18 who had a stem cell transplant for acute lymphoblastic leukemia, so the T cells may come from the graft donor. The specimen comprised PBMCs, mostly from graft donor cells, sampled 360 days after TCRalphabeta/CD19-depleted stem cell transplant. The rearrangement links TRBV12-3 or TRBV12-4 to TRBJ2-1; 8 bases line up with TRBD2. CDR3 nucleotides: TGTGCCAGCAGTTTTGGGACGAGCGGGAGCCATGAGCAGTTCTTC. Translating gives CASSFGTSGSHEQFF.